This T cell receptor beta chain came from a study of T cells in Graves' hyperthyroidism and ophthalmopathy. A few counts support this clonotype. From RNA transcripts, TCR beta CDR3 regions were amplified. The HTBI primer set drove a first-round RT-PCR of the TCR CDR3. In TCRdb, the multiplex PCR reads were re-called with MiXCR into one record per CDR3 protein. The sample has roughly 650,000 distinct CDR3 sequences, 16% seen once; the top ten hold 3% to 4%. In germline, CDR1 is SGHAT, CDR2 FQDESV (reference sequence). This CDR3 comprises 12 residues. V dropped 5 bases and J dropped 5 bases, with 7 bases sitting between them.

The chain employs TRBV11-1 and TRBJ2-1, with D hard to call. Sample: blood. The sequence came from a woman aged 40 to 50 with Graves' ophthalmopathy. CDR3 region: CASSPGHNEQFF. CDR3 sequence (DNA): TGTGCCAGCAGCCCGGGTCACAATGAGCAGTTCTTC.